The rows below give T cell receptor beta chains drawn from one sample of a study of molecular identifiers for immune sequencing clone quantification. Via MiXCR, TCRdb re-called the PCR reads, giving one row per CDR3 protein. The data show 490,000 or so distinct CDR3 sequences, about a quarter seen once. Source material: naive CD8+ T cells from blood, with Jurkat cell RNA spiked in. The source of these receptors is a human donor in good health. Some libraries in this study had Jurkat cell RNA spiked in. CDR3s include the opening cysteine and the closing phenylalanine or tryptophan. Each record gives: J gene, D gene, clone size, V gene, CDR3 DNA, CDR3 protein. The D gene is left open where the match is weak. A clone size is listed for some rows: how often the clone was seen (once, few, many), or a class if it is expanded.

J: TRBJ2-7; D: .; size: .; V: TRBV27; DNA: TGTGCCAGCAGTGCGGGACACGGTTACGAGCAGTACTTC; CDR3: CASSAGHGYEQYF
J: TRBJ1-1; D: .; size: .; V: TRBV7-9; DNA: TGTGCCAGCAGCTTACAACCGGCAGGTTTTTTCTCTGAAGCTTTCTTT; CDR3: CASSLQPAGFFSEAFF
J: TRBJ1-5; D: .; size: many; V: TRBV5-5; DNA: TGTGCCAGCAGTCAGGGGACCTACGGGGGGGACCCCCAGCATTTT; CDR3: CASSQGTYGGDPQHF
J: TRBJ1-1; D: .; size: .; V: TRBV20-1; DNA: TGCAGTGCAGAGTTGAACACTGAAGCTTTCTTT; CDR3: CSAELNTEAFF
J: TRBJ2-7; D: TRBD2; size: .; V: TRBV20-1; DNA: TGCAGTGCCGGCGGGGGACTGGACGAGCAGTACTTC; CDR3: CSAGGGLDEQYF
J: TRBJ2-7; D: .; size: .; V: TRBV15; DNA: TGTGCCACCAGCAGAGGAGGAGAATACTCCTACGAGCAGTACTTC; CDR3: CATSRGGEYSYEQYF
J: TRBJ2-3; D: .; size: many; V: TRBV7-3; DNA: TGTGCCAGCAGCTTAGAGGAGGGTGGCACAGATACGCAGTATTTT; CDR3: CASSLEEGGTDTQYF
J: TRBJ2-3; D: TRBD1; size: many; V: TRBV28; DNA: TGTGCCAGCAGTTTCTATCAGGGGGTGGATACGCAGTATTTT; CDR3: CASSFYQGVDTQYF
J: TRBJ1-1; D: .; size: many; V: TRBV4-3; DNA: TGCGCCAGCAGCGTCGAGGAGGGGAACACTGAAGCTTTCTTT; CDR3: CASSVEEGNTEAFF
J: TRBJ2-7; D: .; size: many; V: TRBV29-1; DNA: TGCAGCGTGATCAGACTCAACTCCTACGAGCAGTACTTC; CDR3: CSVIRLNSYEQYF
J: TRBJ2-7; D: .; size: many; V: TRBV29-1; DNA: TGCAGCGTTGAAGATCCGGGACCCTCCTACGAGCAGTACTTC; CDR3: CSVEDPGPSYEQYF
J: TRBJ1-1; D: .; size: .; V: TRBV7-6; DNA: TGTGCCAGCAGCTTATACGGGGTCACTGAAGCTTTCTTT; CDR3: CASSLYGVTEAFF
J: TRBJ2-7; D: .; size: many; V: TRBV9; DNA: TGTGCCAGCAGCGCCGGGACATCTACCTACGAGCAGTACTTC; CDR3: CASSAGTSTYEQYF
J: TRBJ2-7; D: .; size: .; V: TRBV11-3; DNA: TGTGCCAGCAGCCCGGGAGTAGTCCACGAGCAGTACTTC; CDR3: CASSPGVVHEQYF
J: TRBJ2-3; D: TRBD2; size: few; V: TRBV27; DNA: TGTGCCAGCAGTTTATTCCTAGTTAGCGGGGTCACAGATACGCAGTATTTT; CDR3: CASSLFLVSGVTDTQYF
J: TRBJ1-1; D: .; size: many; V: TRBV25-1; DNA: TGTGCCAGCAGTTGGGGTATTGGCACTGAAGCTTTCTTT; CDR3: CASSWGIGTEAFF
J: TRBJ2-2; D: .; size: few; V: TRBV24-1; DNA: TGTGCCACCAGTGATCCGGACCACACCGGGGAGCTGTTTTTT; CDR3: CATSDPDHTGELFF
J: TRBJ1-3; D: .; size: .; V: TRBV30; DNA: TGTGCCTGGAGTTTTTCCGAGAGGGGCGACTTT; CDR3: CAWSFSERGDF
J: TRBJ2-5; D: .; size: .; V: TRBV12-3/TRBV12-4; DNA: TGTGCTACCGCCCGAGCAGCGAATCAAGAGACCCAGTACTTC; CDR3: CATARAANQETQYF
J: TRBJ2-7; D: .; size: .; V: TRBV27; DNA: TGTGCCAGCAGTCCCCCACCGGACGAGCAGTACTTC; CDR3: CASSPPPDEQYF
J: TRBJ2-2; D: TRBD2; size: few; V: TRBV14; DNA: TGTGCCAGCAGCCAAGAGAGCGGGAGGGAGAACACCGGGGAGCTGTTTTTT; CDR3: CASSQESGRENTGELFF
J: TRBJ2-2; D: .; size: many; V: TRBV12-3/TRBV12-4; DNA: TGTGCCAGCAGCCCCGGGACCACCCGGTGGACCGGGGAGCTGTTTTTT; CDR3: CASSPGTTRWTGELFF
J: TRBJ2-3; D: .; size: .; V: TRBV4-3; DNA: TGCGCCAGCAGCCAAGACTACGGGATGACTAGCACAGATACGCAGTATTTT; CDR3: CASSQDYGMTSTDTQYF
J: TRBJ2-7; D: .; size: .; V: TRBV12-3/TRBV12-4; DNA: TGTGCCAGCAGTTTAAAAGAGGGACAATACGAGCAGTGCTTC; CDR3: CASSLKEGQYEQCF
J: TRBJ2-7; D: .; size: many; V: TRBV5-1; DNA: TGCGCCAGCAGTCCGACAGAGTACTACGAGCAGTACTTC; CDR3: CASSPTEYYEQYF
J: TRBJ1-6; D: .; size: few; V: TRBV9; DNA: TGTGCCAGCAGCCTGGAGGGTAGCTCCTATAATTCACCCCTCCACTTT; CDR3: CASSLEGSSYNSPLHF
J: TRBJ1-2; D: .; size: few; V: TRBV7-9; DNA: TGTGCCAGCAGCCACGCCCCGAACGGTAGCTATGGCTACACCTTC; CDR3: CASSHAPNGSYGYTF
J: TRBJ2-1; D: .; size: .; V: TRBV15; DNA: TGTGCCACCAGCAGAGGCCACGACTTTTCCCGCTACAATGAGCAGTTCTTC; CDR3: CATSRGHDFSRYNEQFF
J: TRBJ1-1; D: TRBD1; size: .; V: TRBV27; DNA: TGTGCCAGCAAACAGGGGGTCGCTGAAGCTTTCTTT; CDR3: CASKQGVAEAFF
J: TRBJ1-3; D: .; size: few; V: TRBV7-9; DNA: TGTGCCAGCACCCTAGGGGGGGCGCACTCTGGAAACACCATATATTTT; CDR3: CASTLGGAHSGNTIYF